A selection of T cell receptor beta chains follows, all from one sample in a study of T cells after yellow fever vaccination. Using its own MiXCR run on the 5' RACE reads, TCRdb lists one record per CDR3 protein. The repertoire holds a few hundred thousand distinct CDR3 sequences, with 8.7% as singletons. Specimen: PBMCs, collected on the day of the first yellow fever vaccination. Source of these receptors: a man aged 18 to 29 who received the YFV17D yellow fever vaccine. CDR3s include the opening cysteine and the closing phenylalanine or tryptophan. Fields, in order: V gene, D gene, clone size, J gene, CDR3 length, CDR3 protein, CDR3 DNA. The D gene is left open where the match is weak. A row's size may be missing; if present it is once, few, many or a size class.

V gene: TRBV29-1; D gene: TRBD2; clone size: NA; J gene: TRBJ2-3; CDR3 length: 14; CDR3 protein: CSVALAGGGDTQYF; CDR3 DNA: TGCAGCGTTGCGCTAGCGGGGGGCGGGGATACGCAGTATTTT
V gene: TRBV4-3; D gene: NA; clone size: NA; J gene: TRBJ2-3; CDR3 length: 17; CDR3 protein: CASSRRKGGPRSDTQYF; CDR3 DNA: TGCGCCAGCAGCCGCCGCAAGGGGGGGCCTAGGTCAGATACGCAGTATTTT
V gene: TRBV12-3/TRBV12-4; D gene: TRBD1; clone size: NA; J gene: TRBJ1-5; CDR3 length: 16; CDR3 protein: CASSSDRGVGNQPQHF; CDR3 DNA: TGTGCCAGCAGTTCCGACAGGGGGGTCGGCAATCAGCCCCAGCATTTT
V gene: TRBV7-2; D gene: NA; clone size: many; J gene: TRBJ1-1; CDR3 length: 15; CDR3 protein: CASSLGDGPNTEAFF; CDR3 DNA: TGTGCCAGCAGCTTAGGAGACGGACCGAACACTGAAGCTTTCTTT
V gene: TRBV5-6; D gene: TRBD1; clone size: many; J gene: TRBJ1-2; CDR3 length: 14; CDR3 protein: CASSSGTGVYGYTF; CDR3 DNA: TGTGCCAGCAGCTCCGGGACAGGGGTCTATGGCTACACCTTC
V gene: TRBV5-1; D gene: NA; clone size: NA; J gene: TRBJ2-5; CDR3 length: 15; CDR3 protein: CASSFRDPKEETQYF; CDR3 DNA: TGCGCCAGCAGCTTCCGGGACCCGAAAGAAGAGACCCAGTACTTC
V gene: TRBV5-1; D gene: TRBD1; clone size: few; J gene: TRBJ1-1; CDR3 length: 15; CDR3 protein: CASSLVGQGATEAFF; CDR3 DNA: TGCGCCAGCAGCTTGGTAGGTCAGGGGGCCACTGAAGCTTTCTTT
V gene: TRBV7-9; D gene: NA; clone size: many; J gene: TRBJ2-5; CDR3 length: 11; CDR3 protein: CASRQEETQYF; CDR3 DNA: TGTGCCAGCAGACAGGAGGAGACCCAGTACTTC
V gene: TRBV7-2; D gene: TRBD1; clone size: NA; J gene: TRBJ2-5; CDR3 length: 13; CDR3 protein: CASGTGGRRTQYF; CDR3 DNA: TGTGCCAGCGGGACAGGGGGCCGGAGGACCCAGTACTTC
V gene: TRBV6-2/TRBV6-3; D gene: NA; clone size: few; J gene: TRBJ2-5; CDR3 length: 14; CDR3 protein: CASSYHRTAAPQYF; CDR3 DNA: TGTGCCAGCAGTTACCATCGGACCGCCGCTCCCCAGTACTTC
V gene: TRBV28; D gene: TRBD1; clone size: few; J gene: TRBJ2-1; CDR3 length: 14; CDR3 protein: CASETGGAGFEQFF; CDR3 DNA: TGTGCCAGCGAAACAGGGGGCGCAGGGTTTGAGCAGTTCTTC
V gene: TRBV18; D gene: NA; clone size: NA; J gene: TRBJ1-1; CDR3 length: 13; CDR3 protein: CASSPLPQAEAFF; CDR3 DNA: TGTGCCAGCTCACCTCTTCCTCAGGCTGAAGCTTTCTTT
V gene: TRBV5-1; D gene: TRBD1; clone size: NA; J gene: TRBJ1-1; CDR3 length: 14; CDR3 protein: CASSGDRVGTEAFF; CDR3 DNA: TGCGCCAGCAGCGGAGACAGGGTGGGGACTGAAGCTTTCTTT
V gene: TRBV3-1; D gene: NA; clone size: many; J gene: TRBJ2-3; CDR3 length: 14; CDR3 protein: CASSRSGGTDTQYF; CDR3 DNA: TGTGCCAGCAGCCGAAGTGGCGGCACAGATACGCAGTATTTT
V gene: TRBV9; D gene: TRBD2; clone size: NA; J gene: TRBJ2-1; CDR3 length: 14; CDR3 protein: CASSLSGGLDEQFF; CDR3 DNA: TGTGCCAGCAGCTTGAGCGGGGGATTGGATGAGCAGTTCTTC
V gene: TRBV4-1; D gene: NA; clone size: many; J gene: TRBJ1-1; CDR3 length: 15; CDR3 protein: CASSQDPGLNTEAFF; CDR3 DNA: TGCGCCAGCAGCCAAGATCCCGGGCTGAACACTGAAGCTTTCTTT
V gene: TRBV20-1; D gene: NA; clone size: NA; J gene: TRBJ2-5; CDR3 length: 15; CDR3 protein: CSARPGLGEQETQYF; CDR3 DNA: TGCAGTGCTAGACCGGGACTCGGGGAGCAAGAGACCCAGTACTTC
V gene: TRBV6-2/TRBV6-3; D gene: NA; clone size: NA; J gene: TRBJ1-1; CDR3 length: 13; CDR3 protein: CASSIQGTAEAFF; CDR3 DNA: TGTGCCAGCAGTATCCAGGGGACCGCTGAAGCTTTCTTT
V gene: TRBV20-1; D gene: TRBD1; clone size: NA; J gene: TRBJ1-5; CDR3 length: 13; CDR3 protein: CSAMGQGNQPQHF; CDR3 DNA: TGCAGTGCTATGGGACAGGGGAATCAGCCCCAGCATTTT
V gene: TRBV27; D gene: TRBD1; clone size: NA; J gene: TRBJ2-4; CDR3 length: 16; CDR3 protein: CASSLYGTGEKNIQYF; CDR3 DNA: TGTGCCAGCAGTTTATACGGGACAGGGGAAAAAAACATTCAGTACTTC
V gene: TRBV18; D gene: NA; clone size: NA; J gene: TRBJ2-2; CDR3 length: 14; CDR3 protein: CASSVQANTGELFF; CDR3 DNA: TGTGCCAGCTCAGTCCAAGCGAACACCGGGGAGCTGTTTTTT
V gene: TRBV4-1; D gene: TRBD1; clone size: few; J gene: TRBJ1-3; CDR3 length: 16; CDR3 protein: CASSQLPTGSIHTIYF; CDR3 DNA: TGCGCCAGCAGCCAACTTCCGACAGGGTCGATTCACACCATATATTTT
V gene: TRBV5-6; D gene: NA; clone size: NA; J gene: TRBJ1-6; CDR3 length: 14; CDR3 protein: CASSLVGGNSPLHF; CDR3 DNA: TGTGCCAGCAGCTTGGTGGGGGGTAATTCACCCCTCCACTTT
V gene: TRBV7-9; D gene: TRBD2; clone size: many; J gene: TRBJ2-1; CDR3 length: 15; CDR3 protein: CASSLSGTSGDEQFF; CDR3 DNA: TGTGCCAGCAGCTTATCCGGGACTAGCGGCGATGAGCAGTTCTTC
V gene: TRBV5-1; D gene: TRBD1; clone size: NA; J gene: TRBJ2-2; CDR3 length: 14; CDR3 protein: CASSDTGGSGELFF; CDR3 DNA: TGCGCCAGCAGCGACACAGGGGGCTCCGGGGAGCTGTTTTTT
V gene: TRBV5-1; D gene: TRBD1; clone size: few; J gene: TRBJ2-1; CDR3 length: 15; CDR3 protein: CASTSVRTGYNEQFF; CDR3 DNA: TGCGCCAGCACCTCGGTTCGGACAGGGTACAATGAGCAGTTCTTC
V gene: TRBV11-2; D gene: NA; clone size: few; J gene: TRBJ1-1; CDR3 length: 16; CDR3 protein: CASSLHGGSVNTEAFF; CDR3 DNA: TGTGCCAGCAGCTTGCACGGGGGGAGTGTGAACACTGAAGCTTTCTTT
V gene: TRBV7-7; D gene: TRBD1; clone size: many; J gene: TRBJ2-1; CDR3 length: 15; CDR3 protein: CASSLNAGGIYEQFF; CDR3 DNA: TGTGCTAGCAGCTTAAATGCAGGGGGCATCTATGAGCAGTTCTTC
V gene: TRBV4-2; D gene: NA; clone size: NA; J gene: TRBJ1-2; CDR3 length: 12; CDR3 protein: CASSQELYGYTF; CDR3 DNA: TGTGCCAGCAGCCAAGAACTCTATGGCTACACCTTC
V gene: TRBV12-3/TRBV12-4; D gene: NA; clone size: many; J gene: TRBJ2-2; CDR3 length: 13; CDR3 protein: CASRTGNTGELFF; CDR3 DNA: TGTGCCAGCAGGACAGGGAACACCGGGGAGCTGTTTTTT
V gene: TRBV20-1; D gene: TRBD2; clone size: few; J gene: TRBJ2-3; CDR3 length: 19; CDR3 protein: CSARPPPGGTSGSTDTQYF; CDR3 DNA: TGCAGTGCTAGACCGCCACCCGGCGGGACTAGCGGTAGCACAGATACGCAGTATTTT
V gene: TRBV5-6; D gene: NA; clone size: many; J gene: TRBJ2-2; CDR3 length: 14; CDR3 protein: CASSLEWTAGELFF; CDR3 DNA: TGTGCCAGCAGCTTGGAGTGGACAGCCGGGGAGCTGTTTTTT
V gene: TRBV10-3; D gene: NA; clone size: many; J gene: TRBJ1-1; CDR3 length: 16; CDR3 protein: CAISGRFGGGGTEAFF; CDR3 DNA: TGTGCCATCAGTGGTAGGTTTGGAGGGGGTGGCACTGAAGCTTTCTTT
V gene: TRBV12-5; D gene: TRBD1; clone size: NA; J gene: TRBJ2-1; CDR3 length: 16; CDR3 protein: CASGITGTGPYNEQFF; CDR3 DNA: TGTGCTAGTGGTATTACCGGGACAGGGCCCTACAATGAGCAGTTCTTC
V gene: TRBV10-3; D gene: TRBD2; clone size: NA; J gene: TRBJ2-4; CDR3 length: 18; CDR3 protein: CAISEGGTSKQAKNIQYF; CDR3 DNA: TGTGCCATCAGTGAGGGTGGGACTAGCAAACAAGCCAAAAACATTCAGTACTTC
V gene: TRBV19; D gene: TRBD1; clone size: few; J gene: TRBJ2-7; CDR3 length: 15; CDR3 protein: CASSATHRGAYEQYF; CDR3 DNA: TGTGCCAGTAGTGCGACGCACAGGGGAGCCTACGAGCAGTACTTC